This T cell receptor beta chain was identified in a study of blood T cells in healthy people across ages. Investigators took roughly 9.5 milliliters of peripheral blood from every donor. A second PCR of 7 to 11 cycles used a sample-barcoded 5' primer and a J-beta primer mix. TCRdb re-called the 5' RACE reads through MiXCR, storing one row per CDR3 protein. The data show about 1.7 million distinct CDR3 sequences, 28% seen once. A few counts support this clonotype. The CDR3 length is 14 residues. Trimming shortened V by 7 bases and J by 3 bases, and 12 bases separated the two germline ends. The germline gives CDR1 MNHEY, CDR2 SVGEGT.

This chain connects TRBV6-2 or TRBV6-3 to TRBJ1-4, with D perhaps matching TRBD1 (5 bases). Source material: blood. The sequence came from a woman younger than 45 in good health. The chain's CDR3 is CASNQGAANEKLFF. DNA for the CDR3: TGTGCCAGCAACCAGGGCGCGGCTAATGAAAAACTGTTTTTT.